This T cell receptor (beta chain) originates from a study of blood T cell repertoires in COVID-19. Study information: The samples span acute and convalescent COVID-19 from the United States, Italy and Spain. From T cells, B-cell-depleted T cells, or PBMCs came the material, which was cDNA or gDNA.

In the study's own analysis: Estimated nucleated cell counts came from reference gene primer amplification. TCRdb's copy holds only in-frame clones and misses some; the assay was immunoSEQ multiplex PCR. V and J calls and clone size are copied from that table; D and trimming were computed from the DNA. The profile shows a few hundred thousand clones, 88% of them singletons. This CDR3 contains 16 residues. V was pared by 4 bases and J by 2 bases, with 8 bases of the junction left unmatched. Germline V gene data show CDR1 as LGHNA and CDR2 as YSLEER. Sequencing input: peripheral blood. This sequence originates from a human donor in a cohort sampled during active COVID-19. The chain couples TRBV4-3 to TRBJ2-3; 8 positions agree with TRBD1. Here the CDR3 DNA reads TGCGCCAGCAGCCGTAAAGGACAGGGTGCCACAGATACGCAGTATTTT. This sequence encodes CASSRKGQGATDTQYF.